The clone carrying this TCR beta chain was observed a few times. Its antigen is unknown. Trimming shortened V by 2 bases and J by 3 bases, and 11 bases separated the two germline ends. Germline CDR1 MNHNS, CDR2 SASEGT. The CDR3 spans 15 residues. The data were taken from a study of response to subunit inactivated influenza vaccine. Overall study results and limits: Authors suggested each seasonal flu vaccination may recruit only limited numbers of new T cells.

Each CDR3 protein is one row after TCRdb ran MiXCR on the RT-PCR reads. This sample has about 520,000 distinct CDR3 sequences, with under 8.5% found just once. This sequence joins TRBV6-1 and TRBJ1-5; no firm D call. The receptor was derived from a man between 50 and 75 years old who received an inactivated influenza vaccine. Sequencing used PBMCs from blood, obtained around 25 months after vaccination. The DNA for the CDR3 is TGTGCCAGCAGTGAACGCGGAGGGTTCAATCAGCCCCAGCATTTT. Amino acids: CASSERGGFNQPQHF.